Described below is a single T cell receptor beta chain sequence and its context. V was pared by 1 base and J by 6 bases, with 13 bases between. Germline-derived CDR1 and CDR2 are PRHDT and FYEKMQ (reference sequence). The CDR3 has 14 amino acids. This record comes from a study of blood T cell repertoires in COVID-19. Turning to the study itself: Sites in the United States, Italy and Spain provided acute and convalescent COVID-19 samples. T cells, B-cell-depleted T cells, or PBMCs provided the cDNA or gDNA that served as material.

Per the study methods: Reference gene primer amplification in the assay estimated nucleated cell counts. Generated by immunoSEQ multiplex PCR, the TCRdb table keeps only in-frame clones and is missing some. Clone size and the V and J calls come from that table; the DNA yielded D and trimming. The table records about 500,000 clones, 75% to 90% of them present only once. The source of this sequence is a man aged 18 to 30 with COVID-19, enrolled during active disease. The specimen sequenced was peripheral blood. The chain couples TRBV13 to TRBJ2-7, with D possibly matching TRBD2 (6 bases). CDR3 sequence reads: CASSLAGDGVEQYF. The CDR3 DNA follows: TGTGCCAGCAGCTTAGCGGGAGATGGGGTCGAGCAGTACTTC. The whole variable domain, filled in from reference TRBV13 and TRBJ2-7, reads AAGVIQSPRHLIKEKRETATLKCYPIPRHDTVYWYQQGPGQDPQFLISFYEKMQSDKGSIPDRFSAQQFSDYHSELNMSSLELGDSALYFCASSLAGDGVEQYFGPGTRLTVT.